This T cell receptor (beta chain) came from a study of blood T cell repertoires in COVID-19. Study-wide background: Material from acute and convalescent COVID-19 was sourced from the United States, Italy and Spain.

Recovered status in Cohort 3 required two negative PCRs, clearance, or symptom resolution. Per the original methods: Nucleated cell counts were estimated from reference gene primer amplification. Sequencing was performed with immunoSEQ multiplex PCR; in TCRdb, only in-frame clones are kept and a portion is missing. D and trimming come from the DNA, and the V and J calls and clone size come from that table. The sample has 350,000 to 450,000 clones, around 92% seen once. Germline values: CDR1 LGHDT, CDR2 YNNKEL (reference sequence). V trimming: 5 bases; J trimming: 11 bases; junction bases outside the gene matches: 3. The CDR3 consists of 11 residues.

The J gene is TRBJ2-7, the V gene TRBV3-1 (or the pseudogene TRBV3-2); 10 bases are shared with TRBD2. The sample was PBMCs or T cells enriched from blood (not recorded which). The receptor's source is a woman aged 25 to 39 who had recovered from COVID-19. The CDR3 protein is CASSSGLAKYF. The CDR3 DNA follows: TGTGCCAGCAGCTCGGGACTAGCGAAGTACTTC.